These T cell receptor beta chains were read from a single sample in a study of regulatory and conventional T cells in RAG deficiency. Data came from immunoSEQ multiplex PCR; TCRdb stores just in-frame clones and leaves some out. The data hold 22,000 or so clones, with around 94% observed a single time. These sequences were also reported in another study, on regulatory T cells.

The sequencing input was CD4+ T cells sorted from blood. The receptors come from a human donor in good health. The CDR3 runs from the conserved cysteine through the conserved F or W. The order of the fields is CDR3 DNA, CDR3 protein, clone size, D gene, J gene, V gene. A D gene is named only where the DNA matches it firmly. Clone size appears in some rows only: once, few, many, or a class for an expanded clone.

TGCAGCGTTGTAGGCGGAAGGGAAGCTTTCTTT	CSVVGGREAFF	few	-	TRBJ1-1	TRBV29-1
TGCGCCAGCAGCCCCGGACAGGCCAGCTCTGGGGCCAACGTCCTGACTTTC	CASSPGQASSGANVLTF	-	TRBD1	TRBJ2-6	TRBV5-1
TGTGCCAGCAGCGGACAGGGGGTTGAAGCTTTCTTT	CASSGQGVEAFF	-	TRBD1	TRBJ1-1	TRBV2
TGTGCCAGCGGGCGGGGAGGAGGGGACTACGAGCAGTACTTC	CASGRGGGDYEQYF	once	-	TRBJ2-7	TRBV9
TGTGCCAGCAGAGACGGGGGGGAGCAGTACTTC	CASRDGGEQYF	-	TRBD2	TRBJ2-7	TRBV6-6
TGTGCCAGCAGCTTCACGTCGGGGCAGCCCCAGCATTTT	CASSFTSGQPQHF	few	-	TRBJ1-5	TRBV7-2
TGCGCCAGCATGTTGGGGGCTAGCGGGGGGGACTGGGAGCAGTTCTTC	CASMLGASGGDWEQFF	-	TRBD2	TRBJ2-1	TRBV10-2
TGTGCCAGCAGCTTAGATCTGGTAGGGGCCGGCTCCTACGAGCAGTACTTC	CASSLDLVGAGSYEQYF	-	-	TRBJ2-7	TRBV11-2
TGTGCCAGTAATCCTAGCGGGAGAATCTCCCCGTGGGACACCGGGGAGCTGTTTTTT	CASNPSGRISPWDTGELFF	-	TRBD2	TRBJ2-2	TRBV19
TGTGCCACCAAACGAGGAGGGGTGACCTACGAGCAGTACTTC	CATKRGGVTYEQYF	-	-	TRBJ2-7	TRBV6-5
TGCGCCAGCAGTCTCAGTAGCGGGGGAAAAACTTACGAGCAGTACTTC	CASSLSSGGKTYEQYF	-	TRBD2	TRBJ2-7	TRBV5-1
TGTGCCAGCAGCCAGGGAGGGAATGAAAAACTGTTTTTT	CASSQGGNEKLFF	once	-	TRBJ1-4	TRBV14
TGTGCCAGCAGCTTGTCAATGACAGATGATGGCTACACCTTC	CASSLSMTDDGYTF	-	-	TRBJ1-2	TRBV5-4
TGTGCCAGCTCACCGAATTCGCGGGGGAACACAGATACGCAGTATTTT	CASSPNSRGNTDTQYF	-	TRBD2	TRBJ2-3	TRBV18
TGCGCCAGCAGCTTGTCTACCGGGACGGCAGCCTACGAGCAGTACTTC	CASSLSTGTAAYEQYF	-	-	TRBJ2-7	TRBV5-1
TGTGCCAGCATCCTGGACGTAGGAACGAATGAGCAGTTCTTC	CASILDVGTNEQFF	-	-	TRBJ2-1	TRBV2
TGTGCCAGCAGCTTGAACCTGAACACTGAAGCTTTCTTT	CASSLNLNTEAFF	-	-	TRBJ1-1	TRBV11-2
TGTGCCATCAGTGGGTCCTCCGTGGGCGTTCGGTACTTC	CAISGSSVGVRYF	-	-	TRBJ2-4	TRBV10-3
TGTGCCAGCAGCCAGGGTGGAGGGTCACCCCTCCACTTT	CASSQGGGSPLHF	few	-	TRBJ1-6	TRBV2
TGTGCCACCAGCAGAGAGGGCAGGCCTGAAGCTTTCTTT	CATSREGRPEAFF	-	-	TRBJ1-1	TRBV15
TGTGCCAGCAGCTTAACAGTTCGCTACGAGCAGTACTTC	CASSLTVRYEQYF	-	-	TRBJ2-7	TRBV11-2
TGTGCCAGCTCACCGCCGGCAGGGGCTGGAAACACCATATATTTT	CASSPPAGAGNTIYF	-	-	TRBJ1-3	TRBV18
TGTGCCACCAGCAGAGATAATAAAGCAAGGCATGAGCAGTTCTTC	CATSRDNKARHEQFF	-	-	TRBJ2-1	TRBV15
TGCGCCAGCAGCTTGGGGACTGGCACAGATACGCAGTATTTT	CASSLGTGTDTQYF	-	-	TRBJ2-3	TRBV5-1
TGTGCCAGCAGCAAAGAGACGGGCAAAAGCACAGATACGCAGTATTTT	CASSKETGKSTDTQYF	-	-	TRBJ2-3	TRBV21-1
TGTGCCAGCAGCCCTGAGGGACAGGGAATCTACGAGCAGTACTTC	CASSPEGQGIYEQYF	-	TRBD1	TRBJ2-7	TRBV5-6
TGTGCCAGCAGCTTAGCGGAAGTCAATGAGCAGTTCTTC	CASSLAEVNEQFF	-	-	TRBJ2-1	TRBV7-9
TGTGCCTGGACCCCCCGGGGAGGGGCCCCCTACGAGCAGTACTTC	CAWTPRGGAPYEQYF	-	TRBD2	TRBJ2-7	TRBV30
TGTGCCAGCTCACCAGGGGGCGGTTACGAGCAGTACTTC	CASSPGGGYEQYF	-	-	TRBJ2-7	TRBV18
TGTGCCTGGAGTAGGAGAGGGAGCAACACTGAAGCTTTCTTT	CAWSRRGSNTEAFF	-	-	TRBJ1-1	TRBV30
TGTGCCAGCAGATCCGGGACAGGGGGCTTGGAAGCTTTCTTT	CASRSGTGGLEAFF	-	TRBD1	TRBJ1-1	TRBV7-9
TGTGCCAGCAGTAACAGACAGGGAGACTATGGCTACACCTTC	CASSNRQGDYGYTF	-	TRBD1	TRBJ1-2	TRBV28
TGTGCCAGCAGCCAATCTTCACGGTACCAAGAGACCCAGTACTTC	CASSQSSRYQETQYF	-	-	TRBJ2-5	TRBV4-2
TGTGCCATCACCCCGGGACAGGGGATGGGCACTGAAGCTTTCTTT	CAITPGQGMGTEAFF	-	TRBD1	TRBJ1-1	TRBV10-3
TGTGCCAGCAGCTTAGCGTCAGGCCAAGAGACCCAGTACTTC	CASSLASGQETQYF	-	-	TRBJ2-5	TRBV7-8
TGTGCCAGCAGTTACTCCTCTAGCGGGCCCTACGAGCAGTACTTC	CASSYSSSGPYEQYF	once	TRBD2	TRBJ2-7	TRBV6-5
TGTGCCAGCAGCATCGACAGGGGTGGTGAAGCTTTCTTT	CASSIDRGGEAFF	-	TRBD1	TRBJ1-1	TRBV7-9
TGCAGCGTGGGCAACCGACAGGGTGGCTACACCTTC	CSVGNRQGGYTF	-	TRBD1	TRBJ1-2	TRBV29-1
TGTGCCAGCAGACCCGGACAGGGTCGGGGAAACACTGAAGCTTTCTTT	CASRPGQGRGNTEAFF	-	TRBD1	TRBJ1-1	TRBV6-6
TGCGCCAGCAGCTTGGGTGGGTGGCGGGGCCGCTCCTACAATGAGCAGTTCTTC	CASSLGGWRGRSYNEQFF	-	-	TRBJ2-1	TRBV5-1
TGTGCCAGCAGCTTAGTGGCTAGCGGGAGGTTTTACCAGTATTTT	CASSLVASGRFYQYF	once	TRBD2	TRBJ2-3	TRBV11-3
TGTGCCAGCAGCCCCTCGGGGGTCTCTGGAAACACCATATATTTT	CASSPSGVSGNTIYF	-	-	TRBJ1-3	TRBV5-5
TGTGCCAGCAGTGTAGCGGGAGGTTCTAATGAGCAGTTCTTC	CASSVAGGSNEQFF	-	TRBD2	TRBJ2-1	TRBV25-1
TGTGCCAGCAGCTTCGCCCCCGGACAGGCTCGGGAGCAGTACTTC	CASSFAPGQAREQYF	-	TRBD1	TRBJ2-7	TRBV7-3
TGTGCCAGCAGCGAACTACAGGGGGAGACCGGGGAGCTGTTTTTT	CASSELQGETGELFF	once	TRBD1	TRBJ2-2	TRBV7-7
TGTGCCAGCAGCCCAAACACAGATACGCAGTATTTT	CASSPNTDTQYF	-	-	TRBJ2-3	TRBV7-3
TGTGCCAGCACACCCTTGGCAGGGGGACAAACTGAAGCTTTCTTT	CASTPLAGGQTEAFF	-	TRBD1	TRBJ1-1	TRBV6-1
TGTGCCTGGACCTCCACAGATACGCAGTATTTT	CAWTSTDTQYF	-	-	TRBJ2-3	TRBV30
TGTGCCAGCAGCCATAGTATTACCTACGAGCAGTACTTC	CASSHSITYEQYF	-	-	TRBJ2-7	TRBV14
TGTGCCAGCGCCTATAGGGATTCACCCCTCCACTTT	CASAYRDSPLHF	-	-	TRBJ1-6	TRBV19
TGCGCCAGCAGCTTGAGACTAGCGGGAGGCCCCTTAGGAGGCGAGCAGTACTTC	CASSLRLAGGPLGGEQYF	-	TRBD2	TRBJ2-7	TRBV5-1
TGTGCCAGCAGCGTAGGAGGTAGGGGCCTGGAGACCCAGTACTTC	CASSVGGRGLETQYF	-	-	TRBJ2-5	TRBV9
TGCGCCAGCAGCACACCGACAGGGAAGGGTCGGGCTGTGGCCAAAAACATTCAGTACTTC	CASSTPTGKGRAVAKNIQYF	-	TRBD1	TRBJ2-4	TRBV4-1
TGTGCCAGCAGACCCGGCTGGGGGGCTGGCGAGCAGTACTTC	CASRPGWGAGEQYF	-	-	TRBJ2-7	TRBV7-9
TGTGCCTGGAGTGGGGGGGCGCAGGGCTATGGCTACACCTTC	CAWSGGAQGYGYTF	-	-	TRBJ1-2	TRBV30
TGCAGCGTTGAGGTTTCCATGAACACTGAAGCTTTCTTT	CSVEVSMNTEAFF	-	-	TRBJ1-1	TRBV29-1
TGCGCCAGCAGTACAGGGGAGGCCAATCAGCCCCAGCATTTT	CASSTGEANQPQHF	-	TRBD1	TRBJ1-5	TRBV5-1
TGTGCCAGCAGCTTCGGAGGACTAGCGGGAGGGGATACGCAGTATTTT	CASSFGGLAGGDTQYF	once	TRBD2	TRBJ2-3	TRBV9
TGTGCCAACAAAATCGGGGACAGGGGCTACGAGCAGTACTTC	CANKIGDRGYEQYF	-	TRBD1	TRBJ2-7	TRBV19